The sequence of this TCR beta chain was determined in a study of blood T cell repertoires in COVID-19. Across the whole study: The analysed material was cDNA or gDNA that came from T cells, B-cell-depleted T cells, or PBMCs.

Germline assignment: CDR1 GTSNPN and CDR2 SVGIG (reference sequence). Unmatched junction bases numbered 9, after V lost 1 base and J lost 4 bases. The CDR3 sequence is 16 residues long. As processed by the authors: Nucleated cell number was recorded as an estimate derived from reference gene primer amplification. Here immunoSEQ multiplex PCR was the method, and the copy in TCRdb shows in-frame clones only, minus some. Clonal size and the V and J genes are those of that table, whereas D and trimming came from the DNA. The table has about 270,000 clones, around 90% seen once. This clone occurred once. Individuals drawn from about two dozen US areas were roughly 18 to 100 years old. Cohort assignment relied on participant-reported clinical history.

This clonotype was obtained from a man aged 35 to 55 who had been exposed to COVID-19. Sequenced input: PBMCs or T cells enriched from blood (not recorded which). The rearrangement uses TRBV30 and TRBJ1-4; 7 bases map to TRBD1. The CDR3 DNA follows: TGTGCCTGGAGTGGGCCCACGGGACAGTATAATGAAAAACTGTTTTTT. It specifies CAWSGPTGQYNEKLFF.